This record covers a single T cell receptor beta chain. Antigen specificity is unknown. This sample was taken from a study of T cell responses to AZD1222 COVID-19 vaccine. Data came from immunoSEQ multiplex PCR; TCRdb stores just in-frame clones and leaves some out. Of 200,000 to 300,000 clones listed, approximately 95% are singletons. Study-wide results and caveats: Vaccine-associated CD4 TCRs spanned spike, dominant at 160-218 and 743-854. Possibly, clonal diversity was underestimated; donors were largely white British and included more females.

Germline V gene lookup returns CDR1 MDHEN and CDR2 SYDVKM. J lost 4 bases, V lost 3 bases, and 4 bases had no gene match. This CDR3 has 15 residues. This specimen consisted of peripheral blood, obtained on day 0 of AZD1222 vaccination. The V call is TRBV28, the J call TRBJ2-1, with TRBD1 matching over 9 bases. The receptor comes from an adult in good health. CDR3 sequence reads: CASSFADRGYNEQFF. CDR3 nucleotide sequence: TGTGCCAGCAGTTTTGCGGACAGGGGATACAATGAGCAGTTCTTC.